This T cell receptor (beta chain) was identified during a study of shared clonotypes between healthy human individuals. This clone was seen once. The CDR3 length is 16 residues. Germline V gives CDR1 SEHNR, CDR2 FQNEAQ (reference sequence). The junction had 9 bases not matched to a gene; V was cut back by 3 bases and J by 4 bases. Sequencing was performed with immunoSEQ multiplex PCR; in TCRdb, only in-frame clones are kept and a portion is missing. The sample contains some 1 million clones, around four fifths of which appear only once. This TCR came from a man between 18 and 35 years old in good health. J is TRBJ2-3 and V is TRBV7-9, with TRBD2 matching 8 bases. The sequencing sample was made of memory CD4+ T cells sorted from blood. As to subset: CD45RA-negative fraction. The CDR3 nucleotides are TGTGCCAGCAGCTTGGGTAGCGGGACAATGGCAGATACGCAGTATTTT. This gives the protein CASSLGSGTMADTQYF.